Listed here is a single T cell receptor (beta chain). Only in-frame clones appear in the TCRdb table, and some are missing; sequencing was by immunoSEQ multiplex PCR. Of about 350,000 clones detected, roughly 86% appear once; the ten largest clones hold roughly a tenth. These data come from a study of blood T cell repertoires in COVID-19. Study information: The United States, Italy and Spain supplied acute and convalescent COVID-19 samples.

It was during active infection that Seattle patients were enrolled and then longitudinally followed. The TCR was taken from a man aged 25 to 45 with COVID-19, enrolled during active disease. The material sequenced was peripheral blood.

The CDR3 region is CASRGQVAGANVLTF. CDR3 coding DNA: TGTGCCAGTAGGGGACAGGTAGCTGGGGCCAACGTCCTGACTTTC. The chain links TRBV19 to TRBJ2-6; the match to TRBD1 covers 8 bases. V lost 6 bases and J lost 2; bases outside the gene matches: 3. Germline CDR1 and CDR2: LNHDA and SQIVND (reference sequence). The CDR3 is made up of 15 amino acids.